Listed here are 19 T cell receptor beta chains from one sample, sequenced in a study of T cell responses to AZD1222 COVID-19 vaccine. Method: immunoSEQ multiplex PCR; TCRdb's copy keeps in-frame clones and lacks some. This sample yields 100,000 or so clones, of which roughly 87% are seen a single time; roughly 45% belongs to the top ten. Sequencing used peripheral blood, obtained 28 days after the second AZD1222 dose. The receptors here all came from an adult who received the AZD1222 COVID-19 vaccine.

J is TRBJ2-5 and V is TRBV29-1, with 9 nucleotides matching TRBD1. With V trimmed by 7 bases and J by 4 bases, 4 bases remained unmatched. The CDR3 is 12 amino acids. CDR1 and CDR2 (germline): SQVTM, ANQGSEA. The CDR3 DNA is TGCAGCGCCCGGGACAGGGTAGAGACCCAGTACTTC. Translating gives CSARDRVETQYF.

CDR3 in DNA: TGCGCCAGCAGTCAATATTCGGCCGGGGTCTCTGGAAACACCATATATTTT. As protein: CASSQYSAGVSGNTIYF. This chain uses TRBV23-1 with TRBJ1-3; unclear D gene. TRBV23-1 is placed among ORFs of uncertain function. Trimming cost V 1 base and J 0 bases, with 13 bases left between them. CDR3 length: 17 amino acids.

The rearrangement links TRBV4-2 to TRBJ2-1; 8 bases match TRBD2. V shed 8 bases and J 1 base; nucleotides not matched to a gene: 10. The CDR3 extends over 16 amino acids. In germline, CDR1 is LGHNA, CDR2 YNFKEQ. The CDR3 sequence: CASARESGGSYNEQFF. CDR3 sequence (DNA): TGTGCCAGCGCGCGCGAAAGCGGGGGATCCTACAATGAGCAGTTCTTC.

The chain joins TRBV28 to TRBJ1-5; D remains unclear. Trimming pared 1 base from V and 5 bases from J, leaving 15 bases between. The CDR3 has 16 residues. CDR1 MDHEN and CDR2 SYDVKM come from the germline V gene. CDR3 DNA sequence: TGTGCCAGCAGTTTATCGCTTCCAGACCAGCATCAGCCCCAGCATTTT. Protein sequence: CASSLSLPDQHQPQHF.

The chain combines TRBV6-5 with TRBJ2-1; 8 nucleotides align to TRBD1. The V segment lost 0 bases and the J segment 7 bases; nucleotides outside the gene matches: 5. The germline V gene encodes CDR1 MNHEY and CDR2 SVGAGI. The CDR3 is made up of 15 amino acids. CDR3 nucleotides: TGTGCCAGCAGTTACTCCCAGGGGGCGCGGAATGAGCAGTTCTTC. It translates to CASSYSQGARNEQFF.

This chain connects TRBV19 to TRBJ2-3, with 10 bases that match TRBD2. This CDR3 is 16 amino acids long. Germline V gene sequence: CDR1 LNHDA, CDR2 SQIVND (reference sequence). V shed 5 bases, J shed 5 bases, and the junction held 10 bases outside the gene matches. CDR3 DNA sequence: TGTGCCAGTAGTCCCCGGGAAGCGGGAGGGTTAGATACGCAGTATTTT. Translating gives CASSPREAGGLDTQYF.

The chain couples TRBV2 to TRBJ2-7; TRBD1 might be the D (6 bases). V was shortened by 8 bases and J by 2 bases, with 16 bases between the two germline ends. Germline V gene data show CDR1 as SNHLY and CDR2 as FYNNEI. The CDR3 is 14 amino acids. CDR3 protein: CASVQDRFTYEQYF. The CDR3 nucleotides read TGTGCCAGCGTCCAGGACAGATTTACCTACGAGCAGTACTTC.

The V and J genes are TRBV11-3 and TRBJ2-2; 7 bases match TRBD1. The CDR3 has 14 residues. CDR1 SGHNT and CDR2 YENEEA come from the germline V gene. V shed 10 bases, J shed 0 bases, and the junction held 5 bases outside the gene matches. The CDR3 loop reads CATLGTANTGELFF. The CDR3 coding sequence is TGTGCCACCCTCGGGACAGCGAACACCGGGGAGCTGTTTTTT. Supplemented by reference TRBV11-3 and TRBJ2-2, the full variable domain reads EAGVVQSPRYKIIEKKQPVAFWCNPISGHNTLYWYLQNLGQGPELLIRYENEEAVDDSQLPKDRFSAERLKGVDSTLKIQPAELGDSAVYLCATLGTANTGELFFGEGSRLTVL.

This chain joins TRBV25-1 and TRBJ1-2; D is undetermined. Germline lookup yields CDR1 MGHDK and CDR2 SYGVNS. The CDR3 loop spans 14 amino acids. Trimming took off 4 bases at V and 4 bases at J, with 13 bases between the two ends. The CDR3 protein is CASSALGPSYGYTF. CDR3 bases: TGTGCCAGCAGTGCCCTAGGACCTAGCTATGGCTACACCTTC.

As DNA, the CDR3 is TGTGCCAGCAGCAGGACAGGGCAAGAGACCCAGTACTTC. It is translated as CASSRTGQETQYF. The chain has TRBV27 and TRBJ2-5; TRBD1 matches 8 bases. CDR1 is MNHEY and CDR2 is SMNVEV in the germline V gene (reference sequence). The CDR3 consists of 13 residues. V dropped 6 bases and J dropped 2; count of bases not matched to a gene: 2.

The CDR3, as DNA: TGCGCCAGCAGCCGCACAGATTCTAACACTGAAGCTTTCTTT. This encodes CASSRTDSNTEAFF. The chain recombines TRBV5-1 with TRBJ1-1, with D unclear. Germline V lookup: CDR1 SGHRS, CDR2 YFSETQ. The V end lost 4 bases, the J end lost 2 bases, and 12 bases lay between the germline ends. This CDR3 comprises 14 residues.

The V call is TRBV28, the J call TRBJ1-6; D gene uncertain. The CDR3 contains 16 residues. Trimming took off 4 bases at V and 7 bases at J, with 17 bases between the two ends. CDR1 is MDHEN, CDR2 SYDVKM, per germline. CDR3 sequence (DNA): TGTGCCAGCAGTTGGTTAAGGGAGTTCCCAAATTCACCCCTCCACTTT. This codes for CASSWLREFPNSPLHF.

The chain is built from TRBV27 and TRBJ2-7; possible D gene TRBD1, 7 bases. The CDR3 is made up of 14 amino acids. From germline, CDR1 is MNHEY and CDR2 SMNVEV (reference sequence). Trimming pared 3 bases from V and 3 bases from J, leaving 12 bases between. CDR3 sequence: CASSFQGGHYEQYF. CDR3 nucleotide sequence: TGTGCCAGCAGTTTCCAGGGGGGTCACTACGAGCAGTACTTC.

This clone was seen a few times. The chain couples TRBV27 to TRBJ2-3; tentative D call: TRBD1 (5 bases). The germline gives CDR1 MNHEY, CDR2 SMNVEV (reference sequence). This CDR3 contains 15 residues. V was shortened by 6 bases and J by 2 bases, with 15 bases between the two germline ends. The CDR3 spells CASSLVGAFTDTQYF. The CDR3 nucleotides read TGTGCCAGCAGCCTCGTTGGGGCCTTCACAGATACGCAGTATTTT.

This chain uses TRBV7-9 with TRBJ2-3; 8 bases align to TRBD1. V lost 6 bases to trimming and J lost 2 bases; unmatched junction nucleotides: 13. Germline V gene data show CDR1 as SEHNR and CDR2 as FQNEAQ (reference sequence). The CDR3 runs 17 residues. CDR3 sequence reads: CASSQTRTGLTTDTQYF. For the CDR3, the DNA is TGTGCCAGCAGTCAGACTCGGACAGGGCTAACCACAGATACGCAGTATTTT. The variable domain in full, completed from reference TRBV7-9 and TRBJ2-3, reads DTGVSQNPRHKITKRGQNVTFRCDPISEHNRLYWYRQTLGQGPEFLTYFQNEAQLEKSRLLSDRFSAERPKGSFSTLEIQRTEQGDSAMYLCASSQTRTGLTTDTQYFGPGTRLTVL.

This clone came up once. J is TRBJ1-1 and V is TRBV14; D is unresolved. CDR1 SGHDN and CDR2 FVKESK come from the germline V gene. CDR3 length equals 14 residues. Trimming took off 4 bases at V and 1 base at J, with 10 bases between the two ends. The chain's CDR3 is CASSPGTANTEAFF. The CDR3 DNA reads as TGTGCCAGCAGCCCGGGCACAGCGAACACTGAAGCTTTCTTT. Based on the CDR3 plus reference TRBV14 and TRBJ1-1, the full variable domain is EAGVTQFPSHSVIEKGQTVTLRCDPISGHDNLYWYRRVMGKEIKFLLHFVKESKQDESGMPNNRFLAERTGGTYSTLKVQPAELEDSGVYFCASSPGTANTEAFFGQGTRLTVV.

The chain links TRBV7-3 to TRBJ2-1; no clear D gene. Germline CDR1 and CDR2: SGHTA and FQGTGA. The ends were cut back, 2 bases at V and 6 bases at J, with 14 bases in the middle. The CDR3 has 15 residues. In DNA form, the CDR3 reads TGTGCCAGCAGCTTAGTAGACGGCGGAGTCAATGAGCAGTTCTTC. Its protein product is CASSLVDGGVNEQFF.

The chain uses TRBV7-2 and TRBJ2-7; 15 positions agree with TRBD2. This CDR3 spans 17 amino acids. Germline CDR1 SGHTA, CDR2 FQGNSA. Trimming took 5 bases from V and 3 from J; bases not matched to a gene: 8. The CDR3 DNA reads TGTGCCAGCAGCCTTAGTCGGACTAGCGGGAGGGGCTACGAGCAGTACTTC. It translates to CASSLSRTSGRGYEQYF. The full variable domain, in which reference TRBV7-2 and TRBJ2-7 provide the parts outside the CDR3, is GAGVSQSPSNKVTEKGKDVELRCDPISGHTALYWYRQSLGQGLEFLIYFQGNSAPDKSGLPSDRFSAERTGGSVSTLTIQRTQQEDSAVYLCASSLSRTSGRGYEQYFGPGTRLTVT.

The chain has TRBV10-3 and TRBJ1-2; D call uncertain. The V end was cut by 10 bases, the J end by 5 bases, with 17 bases between. Germline CDR1 reads ENHRY; CDR2 reads SYGVKD. The CDR3 loop spans 13 amino acids. DNA of the CDR3: TGTGCCACCGGGTCTTCATCTTATTATGGCTACACCTTC. It specifies CATGSSSYYGYTF.